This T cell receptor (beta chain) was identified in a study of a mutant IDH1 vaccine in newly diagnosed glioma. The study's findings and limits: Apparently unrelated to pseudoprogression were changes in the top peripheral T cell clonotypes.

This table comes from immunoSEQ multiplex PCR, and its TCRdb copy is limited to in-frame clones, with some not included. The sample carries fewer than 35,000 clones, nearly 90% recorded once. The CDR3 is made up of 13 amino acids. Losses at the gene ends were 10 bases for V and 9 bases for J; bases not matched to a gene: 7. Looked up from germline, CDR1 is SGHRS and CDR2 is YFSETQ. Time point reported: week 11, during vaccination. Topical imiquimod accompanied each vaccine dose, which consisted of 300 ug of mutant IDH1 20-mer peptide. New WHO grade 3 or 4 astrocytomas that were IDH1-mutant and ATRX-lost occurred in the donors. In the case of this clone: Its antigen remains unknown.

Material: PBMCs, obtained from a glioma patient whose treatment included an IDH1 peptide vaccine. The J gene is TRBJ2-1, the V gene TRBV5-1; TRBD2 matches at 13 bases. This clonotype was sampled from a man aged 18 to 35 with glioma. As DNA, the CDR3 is TGCGCCGGTCGACTAGCGGGAGGCTCTGAGCAGTTCTTC. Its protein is CAGRLAGGSEQFF.